This T cell receptor (beta chain) was sequenced during a study of blood T cells in healthy people across ages. Study-wide findings and caveats: PBMCs left unsorted prevented a conclusive naive versus antigen-experienced comparison.

The use of a sample-barcoded 5' primer and a J-beta primer mix characterized a second PCR of 7 to 11 cycles. The yield of each sample was at least 3 million CDR3-containing paired-end reads. In TCRdb, the 5' RACE reads were re-called with MiXCR into one record per CDR3 protein. In the table there are roughly 790,000 distinct CDR3 sequences, roughly 43% of which are singletons. A word on this clonotype: Its antigen is undetermined.

This CDR3 has 12 residues. Trimming left V 3 bases short and J 11 bases short, with 13 bases between. The chain combines TRBV12-3 or TRBV12-4 with TRBJ2-5; TRBD2 might be the D (6 bases). The clonotype comes from a woman aged 60 to 75 in good health. Specimen: blood. The CDR3 protein is CASSFAGTEQYF. Written as DNA, the CDR3 is TGTGCCAGCAGTTTCGCCGGGACTGAGCAGTACTTC.